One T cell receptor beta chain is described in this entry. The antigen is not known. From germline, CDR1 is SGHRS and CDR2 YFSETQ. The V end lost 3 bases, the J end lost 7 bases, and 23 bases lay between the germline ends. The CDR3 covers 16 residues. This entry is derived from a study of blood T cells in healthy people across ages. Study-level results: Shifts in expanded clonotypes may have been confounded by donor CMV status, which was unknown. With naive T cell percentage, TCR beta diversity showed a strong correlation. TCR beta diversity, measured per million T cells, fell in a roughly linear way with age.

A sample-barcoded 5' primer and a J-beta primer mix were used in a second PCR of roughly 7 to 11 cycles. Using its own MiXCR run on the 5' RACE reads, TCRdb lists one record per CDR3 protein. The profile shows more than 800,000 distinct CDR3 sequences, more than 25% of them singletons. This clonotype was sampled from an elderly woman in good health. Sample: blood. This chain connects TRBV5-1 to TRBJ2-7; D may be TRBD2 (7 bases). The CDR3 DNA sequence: TGCGCCAGCAGCTCCGGGGGGCCTAGGTCCTACAATGAGCAGTACTTC. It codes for CASSSGGPRSYNEQYF.